This passage covers 26 T cell receptor beta chains from one sample sequenced in a study of regulatory T cells in long-lasting Graves disease. Time point here: newly diagnosed GD, antithyroid drugs for less than 3 months. PBMC RNA was the source of the TCR library. With iRepertoire HTBI primers and Arm-PCR of CDR3 regions, TCR beta libraries were built. TCRdb itself ran the multiplex PCR reads through MiXCR, one entry per CDR3 protein. The sample has 520,000 or so distinct CDR3 sequences, about 12% seen once; the top ten hold almost 9%. The same sample was also used in a study of T cells in Graves' hyperthyroidism and ophthalmopathy.

The material sequenced was peripheral blood mononuclear cells (PBMCs), taken at new diagnosis, from a patient treated with antithyroid drugs. The receptors here all came from a woman younger than 45 with Graves disease.

This clonotype showed up just a few times. A read error may be the cause here, since a much bigger clone is one base away. This sequence joins TRBV20-1 and TRBJ1-1; D is unresolved. This CDR3 has 14 amino acids. Trimming shortened V by 1 base and J by 5 bases, and 14 bases separated the two germline ends. The germline V gene has CDR1 DFQATT and CDR2 SNEGSKA (reference sequence). The CDR3 loop reads CSARVIAMGTEAFF. As DNA, the CDR3 is TGCAGTGCTAGAGTGATAGCCATGGGGACTGAAGCTTTCTTT.

The chain carries TRBV19 and TRBJ2-1; D is unclear. This CDR3 is 13 amino acids long. V lost 2 bases to trimming and J lost 7 bases, with 9 bases between them. CDR1 and CDR2 from the germline V gene are LNHDA and SQIVND (reference sequence). CDR3 loop: CASSIRQRNEQFF. The DNA for the CDR3 is TGTGCCAGTAGTATACGCCAAAGGAATGAGCAGTTCTTC.

This clonotype was picked up many times. J is TRBJ1-4 and V is TRBV4-1, with 8 nucleotides matching TRBD1. The CDR3 runs 16 residues. J gave up 1 base and V 5 bases, and 6 bases lay outside the gene matches. The germline CDR1 and CDR2 sequences are MGHRA and YSYEKL. In nucleotides, the CDR3 is TGCGCCAGCAGCGCCATACAGGGGGGAACTAATGAAAAACTGTTTTTT. Protein product: CASSAIQGGTNEKLFF.

This clonotype was seen repeatedly, ten times or more. V is TRBV5-4 and J is TRBJ1-1; D is undetermined. V lost 4 bases, J lost 0 bases, and 10 bases lay in between. CDR1 and CDR2 from the germline V gene are SGHNT and YYREEE (reference sequence). This CDR3 contains 14 residues. As DNA, the CDR3 is TGTGCCAGCAGCCACCCCACAGTGAACACTGAAGCTTTCTTT. Its translation: CASSHPTVNTEAFF.

This clonotype has a handful of counts. The chain recombines TRBV6-5 with TRBJ2-1, with a weak D call TRBD2 (6 bases). Germline loops: CDR1 MNHEY, CDR2 SVGAGI. The CDR3 sequence is 13 residues long. Trimming left V 3 bases short and J 6 bases short, with 9 bases between. CDR3 sequence reads: CASSYAGSNEQFF. The CDR3 DNA reads TGTGCCAGCAGTTATGCGGGGAGCAATGAGCAGTTCTTC.

The V gene is TRBV20-1, the J gene TRBJ2-3, with D perhaps TRBD1 (5 bases). V shed 4 bases and J shed 7 bases, with 9 bases lying between them. Germline V lookup: CDR1 DFQATT, CDR2 SNEGSKA (reference sequence). The CDR3 totals 11 residues. This CDR3 reads CSAIRQNTQYF. In DNA, the CDR3 is TGCAGTGCTATACGACAGAATACGCAGTATTTT.

V and J are TRBV11-2 and TRBJ2-3, with TRBD2 identical over 8 bases. The trim removed 7 bases at V and 2 bases at J, leaving 20 bases unmatched. This CDR3 is built from 19 residues. The germline CDR1 and CDR2 sequences are SGHAT and FQNNGV. The CDR3 nucleotides are TGTGCCAGCATAAAAGGGGGGGGCTGGGTAGCGGGGAACACAGATACGCAGTATTTT. Protein product: CASIKGGGWVAGNTDTQYF. Supplemented by reference TRBV11-2 and TRBJ2-3, the full variable domain reads EAGVAQSPRYKIIEKRQSVAFWCNPISGHATLYWYQQILGQGPKLLIQFQNNGVVDDSQLPKDRFSAERLKGVDSTLKIQPAKLEDSAVYLCASIKGGGWVAGNTDTQYFGPGTRLTVL.

Ten or more counts support this clonotype. This sequence joins TRBV11-2 and TRBJ1-6; possible D gene TRBD1, 6 bases. Deletions cut 1 base from V and 10 bases from J, with 14 bases between. CDR1 is SGHAT and CDR2 is FQNNGV in the germline V gene. This CDR3 is built from 15 residues. Here the CDR3 reads CASSLVGRGASPLHF. The CDR3 nucleotides read TGTGCCAGCAGCTTAGTGGGCAGGGGAGCCTCACCCCTCCACTTT.

There are many counts of this clonotype. The chain employs TRBV13 and TRBJ2-7; 8 nucleotides align to TRBD2. J lost 2 bases, V lost 0 bases, and 6 bases had no gene match. Germline V gene sequence: CDR1 PRHDT, CDR2 FYEKMQ (reference sequence). The CDR3 contains 16 residues. The CDR3 coding sequence is TGTGCCAGCAGCTTAGGCCGGGGGGGGCATGCCTACGAGCAGTACTTC. Amino acids: CASSLGRGGHAYEQYF.

This clonotype occurred a few times. The V call is TRBV20-1, the J call TRBJ1-6; tentative D call: TRBD1 (6 bases). V was pared by 4 bases and J by 7 bases, with 17 bases between. In germline, CDR1 is DFQATT, CDR2 SNEGSKA (reference sequence). The CDR3 has 15 amino acids. The CDR3 DNA follows: TGCAGTGCTATTAGAGAAGGGGGGCGGAATTCACCCCTCCACTTT. Protein product: CSAIREGGRNSPLHF.

Only a few counts were recorded for this clonotype. The chain employs TRBV28 and TRBJ2-7; tentative D call: TRBD1 (6 bases). Germline loops: CDR1 MDHEN, CDR2 SYDVKM. The CDR3 covers 13 residues. Deletions cut 3 bases from V and 12 bases from J, with 18 bases between. The CDR3 spells CASSFAATGVLYF. As DNA, the CDR3 is TGTGCCAGCAGTTTTGCTGCGACAGGTGTCCTGTACTTC. The entire variable domain, with the rest obtained from reference TRBV28 and TRBJ2-7, is as follows: DVKVTQSSRYLVKRTGEKVFLECVQDMDHENMFWYRQDPGLGLRLIYFSYDVKMKEKGDIPEGYSVSREKKERFSLILESASTNQTSMYLCASSFAATGVLYFGPGTRLTVT.

This clonotype was seen ten or more times. The chain carries TRBV18 and TRBJ2-5; 7 bases are shared with TRBD1. V shed 0 bases, J shed 1 base, and the junction held 5 bases outside the gene matches. This CDR3 spans 16 amino acids. Germline V lookup: CDR1 KGHSH, CDR2 LQKENI. CDR3 nucleotides: TGTGCCAGCTCACCACCCGGGACAGAGCTCCAAGAGACCCAGTACTTC. It encodes CASSPPGTELQETQYF.

In its sample, this clonotype was seen a few times. The CDR3 does not close with the conserved phenylalanine or tryptophan, likely indicating a read error. This chain links TRBV28 with TRBJ1-2; maybe TRBD1 (5 bases). There are 13 residues in the CDR3. Trimming pared 1 base from V and 7 bases from J, leaving 10 bases between. CDR1 and CDR2 from the germline V gene are MDHEN and SYDVKM. The CDR3 loop is CASSLLRGRGYTI. In DNA form, the CDR3 reads TGTGCCAGCAGTTTATTAAGGGGCCGTGGCTACACCATC.

This clonotype was seen at least ten times. V usage is TRBV12-3 or TRBV12-4 and J usage is TRBJ2-2, with TRBD1 as a possible D gene (5 bases). The CDR3 extends over 12 amino acids. The V end lost 7 bases, the J end lost 5 bases, and 8 bases lay between the germline ends. Here the CDR3 reads CASKKGTGELFF. DNA of the CDR3: TGTGCCAGCAAGAAGGGGACCGGGGAGCTGTTTTTT.

In this sample, this clonotype turned up many times. The genes are TRBV9 and TRBJ2-3; 10 bases agree with TRBD2. Losses at the gene ends were 4 bases for V and 5 bases for J; bases not matched to a gene: 19. Germline V gene sequence: CDR1 SGDLS, CDR2 YYNGEE. This CDR3 is built from 19 residues. Here the CDR3 reads CASSQEASGSGIAGDTQYF. Written as DNA, the CDR3 is TGTGCCAGCAGCCAAGAGGCTAGCGGGAGTGGAATCGCGGGAGATACGCAGTATTTT.

This clonotype has more than one count but fewer than ten. The J gene is TRBJ2-3, the V gene TRBV13; D might be TRBD1 (5 bases). The CDR3 has 13 residues. Trimming pared 9 bases from V and 4 bases from J, leaving 14 bases between. Germline CDR1 PRHDT, CDR2 FYEKMQ (reference sequence). In DNA, the CDR3 is TGTGCCAGTTATAGGGGTCGCCCAGATACGCAGTATTTT. Protein sequence: CASYRGRPDTQYF.

This clonotype was seen repeatedly, ten times or more. This sequence joins TRBV29-1 and TRBJ2-1, with 7 bases matching TRBD1. V shed 5 bases and J 0 bases; nucleotides not matched to a gene: 4. This CDR3 spans 14 amino acids. The germline V gene has CDR1 SQVTM and CDR2 ANQGSEA. In DNA, the CDR3 is TGCAGCGTTAGACAGGGCCTCTCCTACAATGAGCAGTTCTTC. It specifies CSVRQGLSYNEQFF.

To note about this clonotype: A read error likely explains this, since a far larger clone differs by one base. This chain links TRBV6-9 with TRBJ1-1; D not certain. Germline V lookup: CDR1 MNHGY, CDR2 SVAAGI. The CDR3 is 17 amino acids. V was pared by 5 bases and J by 0 bases, with 19 bases between. As DNA, the CDR3 is TGTGCCAGCAGTCCGACCTTTATCCGACGTATGAACACTGAAGCTTTCTTT. Translated, it gives CASSPTFIRRMNTEAFF.

V and J are TRBV3-1 and TRBJ1-5; D possibly corresponds to TRBD1 (6 bases). This CDR3 has 16 amino acids. Germline lookup yields CDR1 LGHDT and CDR2 YNNKEL (reference sequence). V dropped 0 bases and J dropped 4 bases, with 13 bases sitting between them. CDR3 in DNA: TGTGCCAGCAGCCAAGAGGGCGAGGGGGGGAATCAGCCCCAGCATTTT. Protein sequence: CASSQEGEGGNQPQHF.

This clonotype was observed at least ten times. The chain uses TRBV12-3 or TRBV12-4 and TRBJ2-1, with 9 bases that match TRBD1. This CDR3 has 18 amino acids. V was clipped by 2 bases and J by 2 bases; unmatched bases: 10. Here the CDR3 reads CASSLMFVGDRAYNEQFF. The CDR3 region has the DNA TGTGCCAGCAGTTTAATGTTCGTAGGGGACAGGGCCTACAATGAGCAGTTCTTC.

This clonotype was counted only a few times. The chain joins TRBV20-1 to TRBJ1-2, with a possible D match to TRBD1 (5 bases). CDR1 DFQATT and CDR2 SNEGSKA come from the germline V gene (reference sequence). CDR3 length equals 12 residues. Trimming stripped 6 bases from V and 8 bases from J, with 16 bases between. The CDR3 nucleotides read TGCAGTGCCCGCTGGGGGGGAGTCGGCTACACCTTC. Its protein is CSARWGGVGYTF.

V gene TRBV10-3 combines with J gene TRBJ1-1; D call uncertain. This CDR3 comprises 12 residues. CDR1 is ENHRY, CDR2 SYGVKD, per germline. The V end lost 5 bases, the J end lost 8 bases, and 12 bases lay between the germline ends. In nucleotides, the CDR3 is TGTGCCATCAGTCTTGACCGATCAGAAGCTTTCTTT. Its protein is CAISLDRSEAFF.

The chain recombines TRBV12-3 or TRBV12-4 with TRBJ2-2, with TRBD1 matching over 7 bases. Trimming at V came to 2 bases and at J to 1 base, leaving 10 bases not matched to a gene. The CDR3 loop spans 18 amino acids. CDR3: CASSLNPAGGLNTGELFF. Here the CDR3 DNA reads TGTGCCAGCAGTTTAAACCCGGCAGGGGGTTTGAACACCGGGGAGCTGTTTTTT.

In its sample, this clonotype was seen many times. This chain uses TRBV28 with TRBJ2-7, with 7 bases matching TRBD1. CDR3 length: 16 amino acids. V lost 5 bases, J lost 5 bases, and 15 bases stayed unmatched. Germline CDR1 reads MDHEN; CDR2 reads SYDVKM. For the CDR3, the DNA is TGTGCCAGCAGTGTTCCGACAGGGCGAATTTTGGACGAGCAGTACTTC. Its protein product is CASSVPTGRILDEQYF.

The chain joins TRBV19 to TRBJ2-3; D is undetermined. Germline CDR1 and CDR2: LNHDA and SQIVND (reference sequence). This CDR3 is built from 14 residues. Trimming pared 3 bases from V and 0 bases from J, leaving 7 bases between. The CDR3 nucleotides are TGTGCCAGTAGTATTACTTCTAGCACAGATACGCAGTATTTT. Encoded protein: CASSITSSTDTQYF.

The chain joins TRBV4-1 to TRBJ2-1, with TRBD1 matching over 10 bases. The CDR3 covers 16 residues. Germline CDR1 is MGHRA and CDR2 is YSYEKL. With V trimmed by 4 bases and J by 6 bases, 9 bases remained unmatched. Here the CDR3 DNA reads TGCGCCAGCAGCCGCTACCGGGACAGGGGTCCCAATGAGCAGTTCTTC. As protein: CASSRYRDRGPNEQFF.